This TCR beta chain derives from a study of T cells after posttransplantation cyclophosphamide. This clone occurred many times. Its antigen is not known. Here immunoSEQ multiplex PCR was the method, and the copy in TCRdb shows in-frame clones only, minus some. The sample is made up of more than 2,000 clones, none counted only once. A marrow graft followed busulfan-fludarabine conditioning, with cyclophosphamide on days +3 and +4. V shed 1 base, J shed 4 bases, and the junction held 5 bases outside the gene matches. Germline CDR1 is SQVTM and CDR2 is ANQGSEA. CDR3 length: 14 amino acids. Findings of the study overall: Blood and skin or GI T cell repertoires showed limited TRB overlap. Later blood repertoires were often dominated by clones from the donor CD8+ memory compartment. Recipient CMV seropositivity and CMV reactivation strongly tracked TRB clonality.

The sample consisted of PBMCs, taken 86 days after allogeneic stem cell transplant with posttransplant cyclophosphamide. This chain uses TRBV29-1 with TRBJ2-3, with 7 positions matching TRBD1. The receptor comes from a female patient in her 60s who received an allogeneic stem cell transplant from a related donor and was CMV-positive. Some T cells could come from the graft donor. For the CDR3, the DNA is TGCAGCGTTGAAGGGGGCAGGGGGTCAGATACGCAGTATTTT. This encodes CSVEGGRGSDTQYF.